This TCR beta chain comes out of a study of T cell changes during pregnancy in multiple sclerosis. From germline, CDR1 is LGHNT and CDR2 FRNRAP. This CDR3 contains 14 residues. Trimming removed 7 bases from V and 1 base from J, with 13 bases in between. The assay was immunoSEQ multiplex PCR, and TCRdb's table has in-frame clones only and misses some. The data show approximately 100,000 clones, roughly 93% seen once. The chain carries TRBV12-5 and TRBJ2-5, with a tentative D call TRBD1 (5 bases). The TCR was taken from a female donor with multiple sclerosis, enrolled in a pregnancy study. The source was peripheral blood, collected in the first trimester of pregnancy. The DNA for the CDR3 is TGTGCTAGTGCCCCCTGGGGCAGCCAAGAGACCCAGTACTTC. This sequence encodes CASAPWGSQETQYF.